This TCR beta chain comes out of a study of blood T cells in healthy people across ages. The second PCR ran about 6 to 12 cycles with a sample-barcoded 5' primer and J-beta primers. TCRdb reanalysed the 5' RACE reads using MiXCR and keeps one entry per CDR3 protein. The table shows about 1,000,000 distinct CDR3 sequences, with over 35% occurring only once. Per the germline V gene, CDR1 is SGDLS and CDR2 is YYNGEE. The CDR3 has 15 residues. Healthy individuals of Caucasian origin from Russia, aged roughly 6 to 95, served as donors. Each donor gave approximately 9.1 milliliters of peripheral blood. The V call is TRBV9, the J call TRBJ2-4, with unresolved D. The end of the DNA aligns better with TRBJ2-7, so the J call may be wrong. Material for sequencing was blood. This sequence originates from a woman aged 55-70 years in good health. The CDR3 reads CASSVGWHSSYEQYF. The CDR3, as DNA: TGTGCCAGCAGCGTAGGTTGGCATAGCTCCTACGAGCAGTACTTC.